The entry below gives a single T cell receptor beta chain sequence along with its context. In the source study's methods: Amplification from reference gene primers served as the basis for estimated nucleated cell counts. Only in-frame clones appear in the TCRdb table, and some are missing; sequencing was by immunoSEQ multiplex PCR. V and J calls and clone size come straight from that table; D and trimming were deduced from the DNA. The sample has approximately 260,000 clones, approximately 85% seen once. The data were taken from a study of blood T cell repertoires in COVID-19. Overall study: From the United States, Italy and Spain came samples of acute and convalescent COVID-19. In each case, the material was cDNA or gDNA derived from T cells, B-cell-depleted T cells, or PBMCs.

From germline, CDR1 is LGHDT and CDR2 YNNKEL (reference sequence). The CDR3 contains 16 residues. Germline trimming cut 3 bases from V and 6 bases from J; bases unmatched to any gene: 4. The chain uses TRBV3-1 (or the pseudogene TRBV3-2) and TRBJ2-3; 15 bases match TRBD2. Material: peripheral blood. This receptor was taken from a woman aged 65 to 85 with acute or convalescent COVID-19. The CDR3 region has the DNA TGTGCCAGCAGCCACGACGGACTAGCGGGGGGGGATACGCAGTATTTT. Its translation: CASSHDGLAGGDTQYF.